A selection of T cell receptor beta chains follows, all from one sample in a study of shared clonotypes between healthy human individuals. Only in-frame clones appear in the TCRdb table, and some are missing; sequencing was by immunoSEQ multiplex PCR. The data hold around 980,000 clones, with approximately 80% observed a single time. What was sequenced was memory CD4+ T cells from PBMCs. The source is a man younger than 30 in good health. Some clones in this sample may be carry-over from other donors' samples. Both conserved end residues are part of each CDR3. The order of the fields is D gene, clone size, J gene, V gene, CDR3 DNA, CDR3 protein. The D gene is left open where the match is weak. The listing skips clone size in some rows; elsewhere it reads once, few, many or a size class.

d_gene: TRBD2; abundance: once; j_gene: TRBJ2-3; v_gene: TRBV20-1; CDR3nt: TGCACCCCTAGCGGGAGTGGTACGCAGTATTTT; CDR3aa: CTPSGSGTQYF
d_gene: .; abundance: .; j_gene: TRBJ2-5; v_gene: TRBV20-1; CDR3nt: TGCAGTGCCCATGGTGGGGAGACCCAGTACTTC; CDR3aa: CSAHGGETQYF
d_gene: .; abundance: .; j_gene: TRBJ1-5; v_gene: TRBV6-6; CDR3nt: TGTGCCAGCACGGTTAGCAATCAGCCCCAGCATTTT; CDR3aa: CASTVSNQPQHF
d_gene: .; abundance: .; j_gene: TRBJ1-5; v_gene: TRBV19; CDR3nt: TGTGCCAGTAGTACCTCCGGGAGTTATAGCAATCAGCCCCAGCATTTT; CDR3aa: CASSTSGSYSNQPQHF
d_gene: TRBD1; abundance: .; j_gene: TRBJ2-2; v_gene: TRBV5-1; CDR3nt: TGCGCCAGCAGCTTGAACAGGGGGGACACCGGGGAGCTGTTTTTT; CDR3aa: CASSLNRGDTGELFF
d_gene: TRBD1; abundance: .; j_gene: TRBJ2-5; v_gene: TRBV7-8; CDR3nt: TGTGCCAGCAGCACGGGACAGGGAGGGGAGACCCAGTACTTC; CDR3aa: CASSTGQGGETQYF
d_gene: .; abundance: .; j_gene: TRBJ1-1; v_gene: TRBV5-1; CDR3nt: TGCGCCAGCAGCCCGATGTTAAGGGGCACTGAAGCTTTCTTT; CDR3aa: CASSPMLRGTEAFF
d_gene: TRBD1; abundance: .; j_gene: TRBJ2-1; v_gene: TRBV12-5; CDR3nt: TGTGCTAGTGGTTTGAGCCTGGGACAGGGGACCAATGAGCAGTTCTTC; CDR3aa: CASGLSLGQGTNEQFF
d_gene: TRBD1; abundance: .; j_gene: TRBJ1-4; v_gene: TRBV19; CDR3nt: TGTGCCAGTAGTATGGGGACAGGCGTTGAAAAACTGTTTTTT; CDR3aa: CASSMGTGVEKLFF
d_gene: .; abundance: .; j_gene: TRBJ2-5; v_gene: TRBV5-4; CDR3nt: TGTGCCAGCAGCTTGGGGGGACAAGAGACCCAGTACTTC; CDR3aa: CASSLGGQETQYF
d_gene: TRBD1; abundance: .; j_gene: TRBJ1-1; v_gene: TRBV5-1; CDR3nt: TGCGCCAGCAGCGCTAAGACAGGGGGCTCTGAAGCTTTCTTT; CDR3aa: CASSAKTGGSEAFF
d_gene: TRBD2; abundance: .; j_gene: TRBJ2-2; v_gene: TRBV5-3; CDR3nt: TGTGCCAGAAGCCCCCCCCATCGAGCGGGAGTTTTCACCGGGGAGCTGTTTTTT; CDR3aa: CARSPPHRAGVFTGELFF
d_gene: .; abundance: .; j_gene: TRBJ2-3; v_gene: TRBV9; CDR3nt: TGTGCCAGCAGCGTAGCGGCCCTCAGGACAGATACGCAGTATTTT; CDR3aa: CASSVAALRTDTQYF
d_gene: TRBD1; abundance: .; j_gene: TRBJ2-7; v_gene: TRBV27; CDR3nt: TGTGCCAGCAGTGCAAGGACAGGGGGATCCTACGAGCAGTACTTC; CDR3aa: CASSARTGGSYEQYF
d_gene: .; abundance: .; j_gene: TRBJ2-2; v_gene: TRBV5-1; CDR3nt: TGCGCCAGCAGCTTGGGTGGCCGCACCGGGGAGCTGTTTTTT; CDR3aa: CASSLGGRTGELFF
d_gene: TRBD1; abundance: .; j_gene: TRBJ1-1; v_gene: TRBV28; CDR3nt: TGTGCCAGCAGTTTAAGAGGGGGCGCAGGCGGGGCTGAAGCTTTCTTT; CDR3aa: CASSLRGGAGGAEAFF
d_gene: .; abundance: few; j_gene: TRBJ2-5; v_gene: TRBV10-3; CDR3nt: TGTGCCATCAGTGAACGAGAGAGCAGTCAAGAGACCCAGTACTTC; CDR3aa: CAISERESSQETQYF
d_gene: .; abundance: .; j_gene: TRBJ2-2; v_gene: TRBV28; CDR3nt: TGTGCCAGCAGTTTGGCACATCCGAGCACCGGGGAGCTGTTTTTT; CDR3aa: CASSLAHPSTGELFF
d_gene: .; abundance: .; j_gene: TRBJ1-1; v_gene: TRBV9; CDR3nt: TGTGCCAGCAGCCCACGAATGGCCCTCGAAGCTTTCTTT; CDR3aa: CASSPRMALEAFF
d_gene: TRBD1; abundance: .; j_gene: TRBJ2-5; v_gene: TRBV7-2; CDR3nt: TGTGCCAGCAGCACGAGGACAGGGGGCGTCGGGACCCAGTACTTC; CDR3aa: CASSTRTGGVGTQYF
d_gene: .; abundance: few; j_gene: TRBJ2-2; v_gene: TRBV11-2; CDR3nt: TGTGCCAGCACCATTTGGACGGCGAACACCGGGGAGCTGTTTTTT; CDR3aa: CASTIWTANTGELFF
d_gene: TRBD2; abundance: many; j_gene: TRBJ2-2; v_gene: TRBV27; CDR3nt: TGTGCCAGCAGTTTTTTAGCGGGAGCGACCGGGGAGCTGTTTTTT; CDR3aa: CASSFLAGATGELFF